Sequencing of this T cell receptor (beta chain) was carried out in a study of chemoradiotherapy in HPV16-positive cancers. Assay used: immunoSEQ multiplex PCR; TCRdb lists only in-frame clones, some missing. The repertoire has 30,000 to 40,000 clones, over 80% of them found once; the top ten carry 3.5% to 4%. Points on this clone: Its antigen is unknown.

Study-level points and caveats: During treatment, candidate HPV-specific clones and E7-related motifs expanded in tumor.

The CDR3 extends over 15 amino acids. CDR1 and CDR2 (germline): SGDLS, YYNGEE. The ends lost 0 bases at V and 8 bases at J; junction bases unmatched: 5. This sample comprised blood, obtained from a patient who underwent chemoradiotherapy. This chain joins TRBV9 and TRBJ1-3, with TRBD1 identical over 10 bases. The sequence was obtained from a human donor with HPV-associated anogenital cancer. The CDR3 sequence: CASSVEGQGMDTIYF. The DNA for the CDR3 is TGTGCCAGCAGCGTAGAGGGACAGGGGATGGACACCATATATTTT.